A selection of T cell receptor beta chains follows, all from one sample in a study of T cell repertoires in cytomegalovirus infection. Antigens of these TCRs are unknown. TCRdb itself ran the reads through MiXCR, one entry per CDR3 protein. This table holds roughly 90,000 distinct CDR3 sequences, roughly a quarter found once. The sequences come from CD8+ T cells from cultured PBMCs, collected from culture after CMV antigen stimulation. Receptor source: a human donor in good health (CMV status not recorded). Some clones in this sample may be carry-over from other donors' samples. CDR3s include the opening cysteine and the closing phenylalanine or tryptophan. The D gene is left open where the match is weak. Some rows have no size entry. The others give once, few or many, or a class for an expanded clone.

V gene	J gene	CDR3 length	D gene	clone size	CDR3 protein	CDR3 DNA
TRBV10-3	TRBJ1-1	15	NA	NA	CAISDPGEKNTEAFF	TGTGCCATCAGTGACCCGGGAGAGAAAAACACTGAAGCTTTCTTT
TRBV12-3/TRBV12-4	TRBJ1-1	16	TRBD1	many	CASSFPSDREGAGAFF	TGTGCCAGCAGTTTTCCCTCGGACAGGGAAGGGGCTGGAGCTTTCTTT
TRBV11-2	TRBJ2-3	14	NA	many	CASRPDTNTDTQYF	TGTGCCAGCAGACCGGACACGAACACAGATACGCAGTATTTT
TRBV9	TRBJ1-3	15	NA	once	CASSSDGRSGNTIYF	TGTGCCAGCAGCTCGGACGGCCGCTCTGGAAACACCATATATTTT
TRBV7-9	TRBJ2-1	15	TRBD1	few	CASSSDRAVYNEQFF	TGTGCCAGCAGCTCAGACAGGGCGGTCTACAATGAGCAGTTCTTC
TRBV7-6	TRBJ1-3	17	TRBD1	once	CASSPRAGTGAGNTIYF	TGTGCCAGCAGCCCGCGGGCCGGGACAGGGGCTGGAAACACCATATATTTT
TRBV18	TRBJ2-7	14	TRBD2	NA	CASSPPGGGYEQYF	TGTGCCAGCTCACCCCCCGGGGGGGGCTACGAGCAGTACTTC
TRBV5-6	TRBJ2-6	17	NA	NA	CASSAGAFRSGANVLTF	TGTGCCAGCAGCGCAGGGGCTTTTAGGTCTGGGGCCAACGTCCTGACTTTC
TRBV24-1	TRBJ2-3	13	NA	few	CATSDPLVDTQYF	TGTGCCACCAGTGATCCCCTGGTGGATACGCAGTATTTT
TRBV29-1	TRBJ1-3	13	NA	many	CSVEEGEWDTIYF	TGCAGCGTTGAAGAGGGGGAATGGGACACCATATATTTT
TRBV20-1	TRBJ2-4	14	NA	NA	CSARGESAKNIQYF	TGCAGTGCTAGAGGGGAGTCGGCCAAAAACATTCAGTACTTC
TRBV12-3/TRBV12-4	TRBJ2-7	12	NA	few	CASSDGLYEQYF	TGTGCCAGCAGCGATGGGTTGTACGAGCAGTACTTC
TRBV6-6	TRBJ1-1	14	NA	NA	CASSSAGKNTEAFF	TGTGCCAGCAGTTCAGCAGGAAAGAACACTGAAGCTTTCTTT
TRBV5-1	TRBJ2-3	17	TRBD1	NA	CASSLGAPGQGFDTQYF	TGCGCCAGCAGCTTGGGGGCCCCTGGACAGGGTTTCGATACGCAGTATTTT
TRBV5-4	TRBJ1-6	16	NA	few	CASSLAVGVANSPLHF	TGTGCCAGCAGCTTGGCGGTCGGGGTAGCTAATTCACCCCTCCACTTT
TRBV30	TRBJ2-7	12	NA	NA	CAWSTDSYEQYF	TGTGCCTGGAGTACAGACTCCTACGAGCAGTACTTC
TRBV28	TRBJ2-7	16	NA	NA	CASSRPFTGSSYEQYF	TGTGCCAGCAGTCGCCCTTTTACGGGGAGCTCCTACGAGCAGTACTTC
TRBV29-1	TRBJ2-7	13	NA	NA	CSVEDEVNYEQYF	TGCAGCGTTGAAGATGAGGTGAACTACGAGCAGTACTTC
TRBV7-9	TRBJ1-1	13	NA	NA	CASSWDGDTEAFF	TGTGCCAGCAGCTGGGACGGAGACACTGAAGCTTTCTTT
TRBV4-2	TRBJ2-5	14	TRBD1	many	CASSQPDREETQYF	TGTGCCAGCAGCCAACCCGACAGGGAAGAGACCCAGTACTTC
TRBV4-2	TRBJ1-1	13	NA	many	CASSQVLNTEAFF	TGTGCCAGCAGCCAAGTTTTGAACACTGAAGCTTTCTTT
TRBV6-1	TRBJ1-5	16	NA	NA	CASSEATSNSNQPQHF	TGTGCCAGCAGTGAAGCGACCAGTAATAGCAATCAGCCCCAGCATTTT
TRBV7-6	TRBJ2-7	13	NA	few	CASSLGGPGEQYF	TGTGCCAGCAGCTTAGGGGGTCCGGGAGAGCAGTACTTC
TRBV29-1	TRBJ2-2	14	TRBD1	few	CSAGQGEGTGELFF	TGCAGCGCCGGACAGGGGGAAGGCACCGGGGAGCTGTTTTTT
TRBV12-3/TRBV12-4	TRBJ1-1	12	NA	NA	CASRTPATEAFF	TGTGCCAGCAGGACACCAGCCACTGAAGCTTTCTTT